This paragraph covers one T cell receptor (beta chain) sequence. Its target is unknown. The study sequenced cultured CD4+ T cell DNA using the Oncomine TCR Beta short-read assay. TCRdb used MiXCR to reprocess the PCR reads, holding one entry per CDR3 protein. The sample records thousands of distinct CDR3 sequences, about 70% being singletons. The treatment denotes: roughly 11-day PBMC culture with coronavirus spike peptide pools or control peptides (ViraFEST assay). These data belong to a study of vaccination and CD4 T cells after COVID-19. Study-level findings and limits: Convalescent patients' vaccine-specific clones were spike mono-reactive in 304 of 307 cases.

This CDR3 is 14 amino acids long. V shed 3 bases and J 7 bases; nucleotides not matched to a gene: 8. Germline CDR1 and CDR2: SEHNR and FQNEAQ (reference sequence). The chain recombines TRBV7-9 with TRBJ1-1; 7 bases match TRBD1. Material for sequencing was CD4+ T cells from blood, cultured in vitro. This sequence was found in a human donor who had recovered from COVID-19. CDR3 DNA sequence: TGTGCCAGCAGCTTCCAGGGGGGCGCAGGTGAAGCTTTCTTT. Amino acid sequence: CASSFQGGAGEAFF.